This T cell receptor beta chain was profiled in a study of cytomegalovirus exposure and HLA in healthy donors. Findings and caveats of the study: HLA alleles showed associations with 16,951 TCR beta sequences in a later analysis, at a 0.05 false discovery rate.

For this clone: Its antigen is currently unknown.

J gave up 0 bases and V 7 bases, and 9 bases lay outside the gene matches. CDR3 size: 15 residues. Germline V gene data show CDR1 as SGHNT and CDR2 as YYREEE (reference sequence). Researchers ran the PCR with 60 Vbeta and 13 Jbeta primers. Authors' methods: Roughly 11 million shared chains were among the roughly 78 million unique TCR beta chains that a later analysis counted. Repertoires were generated with immunoSEQ multiplex PCR, while TCRdb's copy carries only in-frame clones and drops some. Clone size and V and J calls were adopted from that table, with D and trimming inferred from the DNA. The sample gives over 120,000 clones, around two thirds of which show up once; approximately 2% is in the top ten.

The sample comprised PBMCs. The sequence was collected from a woman in her sixties or seventies in good health and CMV-seropositive. The chain recombines TRBV5-4 with TRBJ1-1; 7 nucleotides align to TRBD1. CDR3 in DNA: TGTGCCAGCGAGGGGGCTGTCGGTGTGAACACTGAAGCTTTCTTT. It encodes CASEGAVGVNTEAFF.